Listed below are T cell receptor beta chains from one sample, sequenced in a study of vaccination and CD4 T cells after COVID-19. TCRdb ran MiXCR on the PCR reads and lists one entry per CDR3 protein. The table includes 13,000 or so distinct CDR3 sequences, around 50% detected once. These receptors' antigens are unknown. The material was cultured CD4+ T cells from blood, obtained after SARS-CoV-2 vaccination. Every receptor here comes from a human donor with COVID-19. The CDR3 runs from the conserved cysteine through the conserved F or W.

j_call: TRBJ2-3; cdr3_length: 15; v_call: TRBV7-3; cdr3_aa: CASSLSGARQDTQYF
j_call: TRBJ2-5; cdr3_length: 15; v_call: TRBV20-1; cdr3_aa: CSARGPGDVQETQYF
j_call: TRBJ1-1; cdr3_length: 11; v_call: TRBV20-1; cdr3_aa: CSCQGRYEAFF
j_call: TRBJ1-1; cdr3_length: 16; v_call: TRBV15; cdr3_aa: CATSRGTGFMNTEAFF
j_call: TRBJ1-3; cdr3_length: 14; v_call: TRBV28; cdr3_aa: CASSLQGVRNTIYF
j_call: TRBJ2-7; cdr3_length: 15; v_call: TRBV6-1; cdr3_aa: CAINGAQGASHEQYF
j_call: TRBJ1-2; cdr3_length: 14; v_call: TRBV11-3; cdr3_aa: CASSSNRKNYDYTF
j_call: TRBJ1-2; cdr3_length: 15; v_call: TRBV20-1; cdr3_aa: CSARDRDTNAYGYTF
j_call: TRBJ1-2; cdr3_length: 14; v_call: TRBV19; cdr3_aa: CASSTDSPHYGYTF
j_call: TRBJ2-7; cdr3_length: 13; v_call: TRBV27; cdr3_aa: CASRAPGPYEQYF
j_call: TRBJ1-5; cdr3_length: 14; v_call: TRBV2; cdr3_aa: CASSLDRVGQPQHF
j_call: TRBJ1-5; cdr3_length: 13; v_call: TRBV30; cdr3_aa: CAWRGFLRQPQHF
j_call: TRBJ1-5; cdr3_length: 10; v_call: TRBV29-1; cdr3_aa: CSAGNQPQHF
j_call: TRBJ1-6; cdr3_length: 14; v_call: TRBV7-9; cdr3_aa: CASSSQGVNSPLHF
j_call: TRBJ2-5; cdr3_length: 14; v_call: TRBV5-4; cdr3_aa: CASSLGGDQETQYF
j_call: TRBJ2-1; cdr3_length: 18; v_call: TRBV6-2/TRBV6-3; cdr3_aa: CASSTTGTSGGVYNEQFF
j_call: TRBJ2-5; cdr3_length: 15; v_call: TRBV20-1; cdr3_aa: CSARHGSIPLQTQYF
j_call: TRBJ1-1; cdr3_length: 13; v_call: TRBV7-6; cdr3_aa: CASSQDRNTEAFF
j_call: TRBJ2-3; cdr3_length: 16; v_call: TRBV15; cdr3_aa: CATSNEKLPSTDTQYF
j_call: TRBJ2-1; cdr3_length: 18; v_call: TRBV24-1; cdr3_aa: CATSDTGGGRGAGNEQFF
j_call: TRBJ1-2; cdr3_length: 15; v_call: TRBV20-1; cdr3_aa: CSARALGGRNYGYTF
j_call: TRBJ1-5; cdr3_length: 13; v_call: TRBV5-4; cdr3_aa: CASSLDKDQPQHF
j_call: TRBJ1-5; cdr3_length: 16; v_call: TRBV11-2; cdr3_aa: CASSPGTGGSHQPQHF
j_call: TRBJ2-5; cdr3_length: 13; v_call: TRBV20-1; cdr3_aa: CSAREGNQETQYF
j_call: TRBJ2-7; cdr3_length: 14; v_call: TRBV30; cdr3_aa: CAWSRYRGSYEQYF
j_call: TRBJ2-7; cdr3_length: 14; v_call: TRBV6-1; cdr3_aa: CASSPHRSRYEQYF
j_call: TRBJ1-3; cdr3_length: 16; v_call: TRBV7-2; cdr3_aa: CASSPWTGSSGNTIYF
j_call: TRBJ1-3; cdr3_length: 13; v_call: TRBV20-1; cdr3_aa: CSARVPGQNTIYF
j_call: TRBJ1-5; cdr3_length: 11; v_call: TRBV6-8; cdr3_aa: CASSANQPQHF
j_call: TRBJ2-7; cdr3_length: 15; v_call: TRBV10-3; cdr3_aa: CAISESNRGPYEQYF
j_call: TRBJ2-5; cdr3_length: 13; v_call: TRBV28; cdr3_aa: CASMGVLRETQYF
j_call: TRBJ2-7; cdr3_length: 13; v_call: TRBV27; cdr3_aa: CASRPFVAYEQYF
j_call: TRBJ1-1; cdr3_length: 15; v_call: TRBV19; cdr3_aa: CASSPNVGPSTEAFF
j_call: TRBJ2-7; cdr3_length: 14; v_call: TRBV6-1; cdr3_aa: CASRRHRDYYEQYF
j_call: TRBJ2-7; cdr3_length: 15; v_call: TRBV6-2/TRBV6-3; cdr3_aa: CASSSPGQGDYEQYF
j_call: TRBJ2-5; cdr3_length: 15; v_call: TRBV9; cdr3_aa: CASSGTGGGQETQYF
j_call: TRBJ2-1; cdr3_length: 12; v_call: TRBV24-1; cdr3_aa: CATSEGLNEQFF
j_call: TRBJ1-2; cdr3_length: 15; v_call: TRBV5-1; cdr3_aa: CASSLAGSPADGYTF
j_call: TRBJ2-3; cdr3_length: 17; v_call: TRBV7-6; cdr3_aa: CASSSESSTISTDTQYF
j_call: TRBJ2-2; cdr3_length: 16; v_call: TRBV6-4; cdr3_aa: CASSDSSGGATGELFF
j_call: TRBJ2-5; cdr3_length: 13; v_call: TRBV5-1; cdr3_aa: CASSPRLKETQYF
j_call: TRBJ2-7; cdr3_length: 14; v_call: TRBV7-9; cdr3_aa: CASSSGMAHYEQYF
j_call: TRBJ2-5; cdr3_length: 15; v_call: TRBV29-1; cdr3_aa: CSVEAHGGGSRTQYF
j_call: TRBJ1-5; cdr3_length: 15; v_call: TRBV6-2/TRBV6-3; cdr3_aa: CASSYSAGSNQPQHF